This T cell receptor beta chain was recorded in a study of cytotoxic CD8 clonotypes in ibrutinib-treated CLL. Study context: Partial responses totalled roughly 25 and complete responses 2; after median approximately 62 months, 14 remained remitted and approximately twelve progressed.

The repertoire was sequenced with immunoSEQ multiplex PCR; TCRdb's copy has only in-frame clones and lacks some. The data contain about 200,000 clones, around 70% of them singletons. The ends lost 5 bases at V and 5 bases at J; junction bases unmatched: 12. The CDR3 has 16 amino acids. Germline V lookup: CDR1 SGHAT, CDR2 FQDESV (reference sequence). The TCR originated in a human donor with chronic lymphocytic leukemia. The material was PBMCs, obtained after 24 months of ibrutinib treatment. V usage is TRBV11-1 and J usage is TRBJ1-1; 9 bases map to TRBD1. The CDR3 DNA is TGTGCCAGCAGCCCGGGGTACAGGGGGCACGGTACTGAAGCTTTCTTT. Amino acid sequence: CASSPGYRGHGTEAFF.